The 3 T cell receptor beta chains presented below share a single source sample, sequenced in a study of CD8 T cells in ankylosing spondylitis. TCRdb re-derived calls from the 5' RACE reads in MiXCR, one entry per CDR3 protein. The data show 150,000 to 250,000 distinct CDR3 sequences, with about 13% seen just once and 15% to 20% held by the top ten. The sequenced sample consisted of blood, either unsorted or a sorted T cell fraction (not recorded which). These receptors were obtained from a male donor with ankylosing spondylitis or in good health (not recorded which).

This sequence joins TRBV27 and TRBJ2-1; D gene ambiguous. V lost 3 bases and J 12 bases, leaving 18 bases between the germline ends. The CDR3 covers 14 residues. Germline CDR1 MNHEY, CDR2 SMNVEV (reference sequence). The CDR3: CASSFPFDPEGQFF. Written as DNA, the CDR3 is TGTGCCAGCAGTTTCCCCTTCGATCCCGAAGGGCAGTTCTTC.

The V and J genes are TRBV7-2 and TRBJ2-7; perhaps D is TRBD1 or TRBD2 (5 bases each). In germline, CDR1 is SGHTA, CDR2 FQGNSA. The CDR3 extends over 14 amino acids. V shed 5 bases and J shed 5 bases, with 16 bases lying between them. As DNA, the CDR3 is TGTGCCAGCAGCCAAGGTGGGACCCTCAACGAGCAGTACTTC. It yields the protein CASSQGGTLNEQYF.

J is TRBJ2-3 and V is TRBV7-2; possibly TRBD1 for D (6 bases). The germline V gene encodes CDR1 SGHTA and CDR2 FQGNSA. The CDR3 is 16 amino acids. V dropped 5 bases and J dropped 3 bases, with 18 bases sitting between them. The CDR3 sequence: CASSDRTVASTDTQYF. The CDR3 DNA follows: TGTGCCAGCAGCGATCGGACAGTGGCGAGTACAGATACGCAGTATTTT.